This TCR beta chain comes out of a study of T cells after yellow fever vaccination. Study-level results: The secondary response was weaker but peaked faster, day 5 versus 15. Detected again after the booster were most primary-vaccination clones, at 95% to 98% CD4 and about 90% CD8.

The J segment lost 0 bases and the V segment lost 0 bases, leaving 12 bases of the junction unmatched. Germline lookup yields CDR1 SGHAT and CDR2 FQNNGV. This CDR3 has 21 amino acids. Details on this clonotype: Its specificity is not known.

Making TCR cDNA involved 5'RACE template switching, which added UMIs and a universal primer site. TCRdb reprocessed the 5' RACE reads with MiXCR, giving one entry per CDR3 protein. Altogether tens of thousands of distinct CDR3 sequences are present, roughly 7.4% being singletons, with the ten largest covering roughly two fifths. The TCR comes from a man aged 25-40 years who received the YFV17D yellow fever vaccine. Material: CD8+ T cells sorted from PBMCs, obtained on the day of the yellow fever booster vaccination. V is TRBV11-2 and J is TRBJ2-6; 9 positions match TRBD2. CDR3 DNA sequence: TGTGCCAGCAGCTTAGAATCTCTCAGCGGGAGGCCTATCTCTGGGGCCAACGTCCTGACTTTC. Translating gives CASSLESLSGRPISGANVLTF. Combining the CDR3 with reference TRBV11-2 and TRBJ2-6 gives the whole variable domain EAGVAQSPRYKIIEKRQSVAFWCNPISGHATLYWYQQILGQGPKLLIQFQNNGVVDDSQLPKDRFSAERLKGVDSTLKIQPAKLEDSAVYLCASSLESLSGRPISGANVLTFGAGSRLTVL.